What follows describes a single TCR beta chain. The sample originates from a study of metastatic and nonmetastatic thyroid tumors. Germline CDR1 LGHNA, CDR2 YNFKEQ. With 0 bases removed from V and 4 bases from J, the gap between germline ends came to 9 bases. CDR3 size: 14 residues. Patients had received no treatment of any kind before thyroid surgery. TCRdb re-analyzed the PCR reads through MiXCR. The sample holds about 92,000 clones, more than 12% seen once. The sample was blood. This clonotype was obtained from a female donor with papillary thyroid cancer or a benign thyroid nodule (not recorded which). Some clones in this sample may be carry-over from other donors' samples. The rearrangement joins TRBV4-2 to TRBJ2-5, with D perhaps matching TRBD2 (6 bases). CDR3 sequence: CASSQDRDLETQYF. In DNA form, the CDR3 reads TGTGCCAGCAGCCAAGACCGGGACTTAGAGACCCAGTACTTC.